This TCR beta chain was profiled in a study of cytomegalovirus exposure and HLA in healthy donors. V dropped 2 bases and J dropped 0 bases, with 11 bases sitting between them. Per germline, CDR1 SGHTA and CDR2 FQGNSA. This CDR3 region has 16 residues. Amplification used 60 Vbeta primers and 13 Jbeta primers. TCRdb keeps only in-frame clones here, not all; method: immunoSEQ multiplex PCR. The profile shows 100,000 to 150,000 clones, 70% to 80% of them singletons. The source is a female donor in good health and CMV-seronegative. The chain has TRBV7-2 and TRBJ1-3; possible D gene TRBD1, 5 bases. Sequencing input: PBMCs. The CDR3 protein is CASSLSAGGSGNTIYF. CDR3 bases: TGTGCCAGCAGCTTATCCGCGGGGGGCTCTGGAAACACCATATATTTT.